This TCR beta chain was sequenced during a study of beta chain features in type 1 diabetes. Study-wide results and limits: Shortening of TCRB CDR3s, moderate but significant, appeared in all four CD4+ subsets of Type 1 diabetes patients.

V lost 2 bases and J 6 bases, leaving 9 bases between the germline ends. The CDR3 extends over 13 amino acids. The V gene's germline CDR1 is SGHVS and CDR2 FQNEAQ. Central memory, naive, regulatory and stem cell-like memory CD4+ cells were sorted by CD45RO/CCR7/CD25/CD127/CD95/CD27. What was sequenced were expressed TCRB transcripts, since all of the isolated RNA had been reverse transcribed. The method was immunoSEQ multiplex PCR; TCRdb's version includes in-frame clones alone and lacks a portion of them. The data contain approximately 270,000 clones, around an eighth of them seen just once; the ten biggest clones take up more than 0.015%. A word on this clone: Its cognate antigen is unknown.

The sequencing input was naive CD4+ T cells from blood. The chain uses TRBV7-8 and TRBJ2-3; D uncertain. This TCR came from a man aged 25-45 years with type 1 diabetes. CDR3 sequence: CASSLRGLDTQYF. DNA for the CDR3: TGTGCCAGCAGCTTACGAGGCCTTGATACGCAGTATTTT.